Below, 18 T cell receptor beta chains from the same sample are listed, as sequenced in a study of cytomegalovirus exposure and HLA in healthy donors. This PCR relied on a set of 60 Vbeta primers and 13 Jbeta primers. Sequencing used immunoSEQ multiplex PCR; TCRdb keeps in-frame clones, though not all of them. The sample carries 120,000 to 150,000 clones, 76% recorded once. The source material was PBMCs. These receptors were taken from a man younger than 35 in good health and CMV-seronegative.

This clone was counted a few times. The V call is TRBV6-6, the J call TRBJ1-2; 7 bases are shared with TRBD1. CDR1 and CDR2 (germline): MNHNY, SVGAGI (reference sequence). The CDR3 is 14 amino acids. Trimming cost V 0 bases and J 4 bases; bases outside gene matches: 2. As DNA, the CDR3 is TGTGCCAGCAGTTACTCCGGGACAGCCTATGGCTACACCTTC. Translated, it gives CASSYSGTAYGYTF.

V gene TRBV7-9 combines with J gene TRBJ2-7; D not certain. Between the trimmed V and J ends, which lost 7 bases and 3 bases, there was a span of 16 bases. This CDR3 spans 14 amino acids. Germline CDR1 is SEHNR and CDR2 is FQNEAQ (reference sequence). In nucleotides, the CDR3 is TGTGCCAGCACCACAGTACGGCGCCTCTACGAGCAGTACTTC. Encoded protein: CASTTVRRLYEQYF.

Only one count was recorded for this clone. This chain uses TRBV28 with TRBJ1-5, with D perhaps matching TRBD1 (5 bases). Deletions cut 7 bases from V and 0 bases from J, with 10 bases between. Germline CDR1 and CDR2: MDHEN and SYDVKM. The CDR3 runs to 14 residues. CDR3 protein: CASIGVDSNQPQHF. Here the CDR3 DNA reads TGTGCCAGCATAGGGGTTGATAGCAATCAGCCCCAGCATTTT.

This clone turned up a few times. The same CDR3 is also encoded by other DNA sequences in this sample. The chain uses TRBV6-4 and TRBJ2-1; TRBD2 agrees at 10 bases. CDR1 is MRHNA, CDR2 SNTAGT, per germline. There are 15 residues in the CDR3. Germline trimming cut 5 bases from V and 8 bases from J; bases unmatched to any gene: 9. CDR3: CASSSLAGGPDEQFF. The CDR3 DNA follows: TGTGCCAGCAGTTCTTTAGCGGGAGGACCGGATGAGCAGTTCTTC.

J is TRBJ1-6 and V is TRBV15; no reliable D call. Germline V lookup: CDR1 LNHNV, CDR2 YYDKDF (reference sequence). The CDR3 has 14 amino acids. V was trimmed by 5 bases and J by 8 bases, leaving 13 bases between them. The CDR3 nucleotides read TGTGCCACCAGCCTCGGGATCGGGGATTCACCCCTCCACTTT. Protein product: CATSLGIGDSPLHF.

The CDR3 DNA reads TGTGCCAGCAGTGAGCTAGCGGCATCCTACAATGAGCAGTTCTTC. It specifies CASSELAASYNEQFF. The chain is built from TRBV25-1 and TRBJ2-1, with 7 bases fitting TRBD2. J gave up 1 base and V 3 bases, and 3 bases lay outside the gene matches. Germline V gene data show CDR1 as MGHDK and CDR2 as SYGVNS. The CDR3 sequence is 15 residues long.

CDR3 amino acids: CASITGTYNEQFF. The CDR3, as DNA: TGTGCCAGCATAACCGGGACATACAATGAGCAGTTCTTC. The chain has TRBV28 and TRBJ2-1, with D perhaps TRBD1 (6 bases). Germline CDR1 reads MDHEN; CDR2 reads SYDVKM. V was pared by 7 bases and J by 4 bases, with 11 bases between. This CDR3 spans 13 amino acids.

The V and J genes are TRBV29-1 and TRBJ1-1, with TRBD1 as a possible D gene (6 bases). This CDR3 has 12 amino acids. The germline V and J ends were trimmed by 4 bases and 2 bases, with 8 bases remaining between them. Germline-derived CDR1 and CDR2 are SQVTM and ANQGSEA. CDR3 DNA sequence: TGCAGCGTTGTGACAGGCAACACTGAAGCTTTCTTT. This encodes CSVVTGNTEAFF.

This chain uses TRBV5-1 with TRBJ1-3, with 7 bases fitting TRBD1. Trimming took 4 bases from V and 0 from J; bases not matched to a gene: 7. CDR3 length: 16 amino acids. The germline gives CDR1 SGHRS, CDR2 YFSETQ. The DNA for the CDR3 is TGCGCCAGCAGCCTGGGACAGTCCAACTCTGGAAACACCATATATTTT. Protein product: CASSLGQSNSGNTIYF. The whole variable domain, remainder taken from reference TRBV5-1 and TRBJ1-3, is KAGVTQTPRYLIKTRGQQVTLSCSPISGHRSVSWYQQTPGQGLQFLFEYFSETQRNKGNFPGRFSGRQFSNSRSEMNVSTLELGDSALYLCASSLGQSNSGNTIYFGEGSWLTVV.

J is TRBJ2-1 and V is TRBV27, with a weak D call TRBD1 (6 bases). This CDR3 spans 13 amino acids. The ends were cut back, 5 bases at V and 6 bases at J, with 11 bases in the middle. CDR1 and CDR2 from the germline V gene are MNHEY and SMNVEV (reference sequence). CDR3 protein: CASSPNRANEQFF. CDR3 nucleotide sequence: TGTGCCAGCAGTCCAAACAGGGCCAATGAGCAGTTCTTC.

This clone came up once. The rearrangement uses TRBV30 and TRBJ2-7; 9 bases align to TRBD2. The CDR3 consists of 13 residues. Germline loops: CDR1 GTSNPN, CDR2 SVGIG (reference sequence). The junction had 4 bases not matched to a gene; V was cut back by 5 bases and J by 2 bases. The CDR3: CAWGLAGAYEQYF. The CDR3 DNA is TGTGCCTGGGGATTAGCGGGAGCCTACGAGCAGTACTTC. Complete variable domain (other parts from reference TRBV30 and TRBJ2-7): SQTIHQWPATLVQPVGSPLSLECTVEGTSNPNLYWYRQAAGRGLQLLFYSVGIGQISSEVPQNLSASRPQDRQFILSSKKLLLSDSGFYLCAWGLAGAYEQYFGPGTRLTVT.

J is TRBJ1-1 and V is TRBV7-3, with D unclear. CDR1 is SGHTA and CDR2 is FQGTGA in the germline V gene. The CDR3 sequence is 13 residues long. Trimming removed 5 bases from V and 4 bases from J, with 11 bases in between. CDR3 region: CASSEALGTEAFF. For the CDR3, the DNA is TGTGCCAGCAGCGAGGCCCTGGGCACTGAAGCTTTCTTT.

In this sample, this clone turned up once. V and J are TRBV19 and TRBJ1-2; weak D call: TRBD1 (6 bases). The CDR3 totals 14 residues. Germline V lookup: CDR1 LNHDA, CDR2 SQIVND (reference sequence). V dropped 7 bases and J dropped 4 bases, with 16 bases sitting between them. The CDR3 here is CASMESGALYGYTF. The CDR3 DNA reads as TGTGCCAGTATGGAGTCAGGGGCACTCTATGGCTACACCTTC. The full variable domain, rest sourced from reference TRBV19 and TRBJ1-2, is DGGITQSPKYLFRKEGQNVTLSCEQNLNHDAMYWYRQDPGQGLRLIYYSQIVNDFQKGDIAEGYSVSREKKESFPLTVTSAQKNPTAFYLCASMESGALYGYTFGSGTRLTVV.

The rearrangement uses TRBV27 and TRBJ2-1, with TRBD2 matching 8 bases. CDR1 and CDR2 from the germline V gene are MNHEY and SMNVEV (reference sequence). Trimming at V came to 0 bases and at J to 8 bases, leaving 9 bases not matched to a gene. This CDR3 has 16 residues. The CDR3 loop reads CASSLSPGLGRDEQFF. CDR3 DNA: TGTGCCAGCAGTTTATCACCGGGACTAGGAAGGGATGAGCAGTTCTTC.

In this sample, this clone turned up a few times. V is TRBV19 and J is TRBJ1-1, with D tentatively TRBD1 (6 bases). CDR3 length: 15 amino acids. The germline V gene encodes CDR1 LNHDA and CDR2 SQIVND (reference sequence). Trimming removed 4 bases from V and 1 base from J, with 13 bases in between. As DNA, the CDR3 is TGTGCCAGTAGTACCCAGGGGACGGGGAACACTGAAGCTTTCTTT. It specifies CASSTQGTGNTEAFF.

V gene TRBV6-4 combines with J gene TRBJ2-2; 7 positions match TRBD2. Germline assignment: CDR1 MRHNA and CDR2 SNTAGT. The CDR3 consists of 13 residues. Germline trimming cut 5 bases from V and 5 bases from J; bases unmatched to any gene: 2. In DNA, the CDR3 is TGTGCCAGCAGTTTAGCGGGTACCGGGGAGCTGTTTTTT. Amino acid sequence: CASSLAGTGELFF.

The rearrangement joins TRBV5-4 to TRBJ2-5; 10 nucleotides match TRBD2. Germline V CDR1 and CDR2: SGHNT, YYREEE (reference sequence). V trimming: 4 bases; J trimming: 2 bases; junction bases outside the gene matches: 5. The CDR3 is 15 amino acids. The CDR3 sequence is CASSKGLATQETQYF. CDR3 in DNA: TGTGCCAGCAGCAAGGGACTAGCGACTCAAGAGACCCAGTACTTC.

V and J are TRBV6-1 and TRBJ1-4; 8 nucleotides line up with TRBD1. This CDR3 spans 15 amino acids. J was trimmed by 8 bases and V by 6 bases; bases with no gene match: 11. CDR1 and CDR2 from the germline V gene are MNHNS and SASEGT. CDR3 loop: CASRETRGLREKLFF. CDR3 sequence (DNA): TGTGCCAGCAGAGAGACCAGGGGGCTTAGGGAAAAACTGTTTTTT.